This passage covers 10 T cell receptor beta chains from one sample sequenced in a study of Ad26.COV2.S vaccination and SARS-CoV-2 variants. Treatment described: some 20 received Ad26.COV2.S at low or high dose, single or two shots; about five received placebo; per-sample allocation not given. Specimen acquisition occurred on day 63 following the initial vaccine or placebo injection. Profiling relied on immunoSEQ multiplex PCR, and the TCRdb table lists in-frame clones only, not all of them. In the table there are roughly 420,000 clones, roughly 89% of which are singletons. The input for sequencing was peripheral blood, taken in a trial of Ad26.COV2.S vaccine versus placebo. The receptors derive from a person between 18 and 60 years old who received the Ad26.COV2.S COVID-19 vaccine or a placebo.

Comments on this clone: Other DNA sequences within the sample encode an identical CDR3. The chain carries TRBV5-1 and TRBJ2-1, with D uncertain. V lost 0 bases and J lost 5, with 6 bases in between. CDR3 length equals 13 residues. Germline V CDR1 and CDR2: SGHRS, YFSETQ. Written as DNA, the CDR3 is TGCGCCAGCAGCTTGGTCTTGAACAATGAGCAGTTCTTC. This encodes CASSLVLNNEQFF. Using reference TRBV5-1 and TRBJ2-1 for the parts outside the CDR3, the full variable domain is KAGVTQTPRYLIKTRGQQVTLSCSPISGHRSVSWYQQTPGQGLQFLFEYFSETQRNKGNFPGRFSGRQFSNSRSEMNVSTLELGDSALYLCASSLVLNNEQFFGPGTRLTVL.

The chain joins TRBV29-1 to TRBJ1-1, with D perhaps matching TRBD1 (5 bases). Germline CDR1 reads SQVTM; CDR2 reads ANQGSEA. The CDR3 sequence is 14 residues long. Between the trimmed V and J ends, which lost 4 bases and 1 base, there was a span of 13 bases. The CDR3 DNA sequence: TGCAGCGTTGCGCGCGACAGAACGAACACTGAAGCTTTCTTT. Its translation is CSVARDRTNTEAFF.

The chain links TRBV5-6 to TRBJ1-1; TRBD1 matches at 8 bases. The CDR3 consists of 13 residues. The V and J ends lost 5 bases and 6 bases, in that order; junction bases with no gene match: 6. Germline lookup yields CDR1 SGHDT and CDR2 YYEEEE. Here the CDR3 reads CASRLTGGPEAFF. The CDR3 DNA reads TGTGCCAGCAGGCTAACAGGGGGACCTGAAGCTTTCTTT.

This chain joins TRBV28 and TRBJ1-2, with D unresolved. Trimming took off 3 bases at V and 6 bases at J, with 8 bases between the two ends. Germline CDR1 and CDR2: MDHEN and SYDVKM. This CDR3 comprises 12 residues. The CDR3 protein is CASSFPHNGYTF. CDR3 nucleotides: TGTGCCAGCAGTTTTCCCCATAATGGCTACACCTTC.

V is TRBV13 and J is TRBJ2-7, with TRBD2 identical over 9 bases. The CDR3 has 17 amino acids. Germline-derived CDR1 and CDR2 are PRHDT and FYEKMQ (reference sequence). V shed 5 bases and J 0 bases; nucleotides not matched to a gene: 11. The CDR3 reads CASSLLNLAGASYEQYV. CDR3 sequence (DNA): TGTGCCAGCAGCCTCCTCAACTTAGCGGGGGCCTCCTACGAGCAGTACGTC.

On this clone itself: At the DNA level, this CDR3 is encoded by other sequences in the same sample as well. The chain has TRBV4-2 and TRBJ2-1, with 9 bases that match TRBD2. The CDR3 covers 15 residues. V lost 4 bases, J lost 3 bases, and 4 bases stayed unmatched. CDR1 is LGHNA and CDR2 is YNFKEQ in the germline V gene. CDR3 protein: CASSLLAGSYNEQFF. CDR3 nucleotide sequence: TGTGCCAGCAGCCTCCTAGCGGGAAGCTACAATGAGCAGTTCTTC.

The V and J genes are TRBV2 and TRBJ1-1; 7 bases are shared with TRBD1. The CDR3 length is 13 residues. Germline V lookup: CDR1 SNHLY, CDR2 FYNNEI. The V segment lost 7 bases and the J segment 1 base; nucleotides outside the gene matches: 3. CDR3 loop: CASTGGANTEAFF. The DNA for the CDR3 is TGTGCCAGCACAGGGGGGGCGAACACTGAAGCTTTCTTT.

The sample holds one count of this clone. V and J are TRBV4-3 and TRBJ2-3; 7 nucleotides line up with TRBD1. The CDR3 is 19 residues long. V shed 0 bases and J 2 bases; nucleotides not matched to a gene: 14. Germline loops: CDR1 LGHNA, CDR2 YSLEER. CDR3 DNA: TGCGCCAGCAGCCAAGATCTCGCTATCAGGGGGACATCCACAGATACGCAGTATTTT. Translated, it gives CASSQDLAIRGTSTDTQYF.

This chain links TRBV19 with TRBJ1-1; 8 bases map to TRBD1. From germline, CDR1 is LNHDA and CDR2 SQIVND (reference sequence). The ends lost 2 bases at V and 0 bases at J; junction bases unmatched: 8. The CDR3 has 17 amino acids. CDR3 sequence (DNA): TGTGCCAGTAGTATAATCCCTCCGGGACAGGTGAACACTGAAGCTTTCTTT. Residues: CASSIIPPGQVNTEAFF.

The V and J genes are TRBV5-8 and TRBJ1-2; D unclear. The CDR3 has 13 amino acids. V was pared by 3 bases and J by 5 bases, with 11 bases between. CDR1 is SGHTS, CDR2 YDEGEE, per germline. CDR3 coding DNA: TGTGCCAGCAGCTCCCCCAGCCTGTATGGCTACACCTTC. Protein: CASSSPSLYGYTF.